The following is a T cell receptor delta chain sequence with its context. This clone was seen a few times. It lacks a known antigen. Within one base of it there is no much larger clone, and no base qualities were kept. The library was produced with RT-PCR. To generate TCR cDNA, RNA from PBMC was reverse transcribed using SuperScript II together with primers specific for the gamma chain and the delta chain. After purification with AMPure XP beads, the cDNA was amplified and indexed with Illumina adapters using the Nextera XT Index Kit. An Illumina MiSeq with a V2 300-cycle kit was used to sequence the gammadelta TCR libraries. The original pipeline was this. Using MiXCR v2.1.12, CDR3 sequences were assembled, and reads were mapped onto D, J and V genes obtained from GenBank. VDJtools v1.2.1 was used to perform repertoire analyses of the CDR3 clonotypes. TCRdb reanalyzed the public reads with the CATT caller, and identical DNA sequences were merged afterwards. TCRdb, rather than the study authors, made the V and J calls. A total of over a thousand delta-chain clones appear in this sample, roughly 30% of them only once. Of the sample, approximately 6.5% falls within the top ten clones.

Deletion took 2 bases off V and 1 base off J, with a span of 23 bases between the germline ends. From a lookup of the germline V gene, CDR1 and CDR2 are TSWWSYY and QGS. The CDR3 sequence holds 19 residues, the cysteine and phenylalanine included. The kept DNA is CDR3 alone, 57 bases in frame from the first base. Infants were enrolled after their mothers, pregnant women receiving prenatal care in Kampala, Uganda, were recruited, and documentation of maternal HIV status was required. Families received weekly visits, and collection of infant clinical information, oral swabs and peripheral blood began at 6 weeks of age and continued every 4 months after that. Blood was drawn into heparin tubes, and PBMC were separated by Ficoll-Paque density gradient centrifugation and then cryopreserved. The data were obtained in a study of delta chains in infants with herpesvirus infections (TCRdb year 2023). In the study overall: A Ugandan infant birth cohort was prospectively followed from birth to characterize gammadelta T cell responses to primary cytomegalovirus (CMV) infection. The study looked for a public fetal Vdelta1/Vgamma8 gammadelta TCR clonotype in infants infected with CMV after birth. gammadelta TCRs were sequenced from PBMC obtained from some 18 CMV-infected infants (one congenitally infected) and 7 or 8 CMV-uninfected infants for whom sufficient sample was available. Infant blood samples fell into approximate age groups of 1.5, 4, 8 and 12 months. Previously published Belgian fetal and cord blood gammadelta TCR data were added only for comparison and were not generated in this cohort.

Overall study outcomes, separate from this receptor: The authors noted a small sample size and no race- or environment-matched controls, since nearly all Ugandans acquire CMV before adulthood. In CMV-uninfected infants, the public clonotype might still exist at levels below the detection limit. The public clonotype was found only at the first time point after infection and was absent in uninfected infants and in those infected after 120 days. The public Vdelta1 clonotype appeared in about 20% of the 18 CMV-infected infants: three infected postnatally before 120 days of age, plus the congenitally infected infant. Within Vdelta1 cells, the frequency of the public clonotype appeared to be inversely correlated with age at infection and to decay rapidly, seemingly not persisting past roughly two months.

The TCR sequence derives from a human donor who was a Ugandan infant, either HIV-exposed or HIV-unexposed (not recorded which). The chain couples TRDV1 to TRDJ1; the best D guess is TRDD3, with 6 bases matching. The specimen comprised peripheral blood, sampled at time point 1 of longitudinal follow-up. The CDR3 amino acid sequence is: CALGEVGSPLRGSTDKLIF. The nucleotide sequence is given as TGTGCTCTTGGGGAAGTAGGTTCACCTCTCAGGGGGAGCACCGATAAACTCATCTTT.